The 2 T cell receptor beta chains below all came from one sample that was sequenced in a study of graft-versus-host responses after intestinal transplantation. The table came from immunoSEQ multiplex PCR; TCRdb's copy has only in-frame clones and leaves some out. The data hold roughly 69,000 clones, with 90% to 95% observed a single time. These receptors' targets are unknown. Source: unstimulated CD8+ T cells sorted from spleen or lymph node cells, taken before transplant. All receptors come from a human donor who was the organ donor for an intestinal transplant.

The chain employs TRBV7-9 and TRBJ2-6; the match to TRBD2 covers 8 bases. This CDR3 has 17 residues. Losses at the gene ends were 1 base for V and 0 bases for J; bases not matched to a gene: 2. Germline loops: CDR1 SEHNR, CDR2 FQNEAQ (reference sequence). Here the CDR3 DNA reads TGTGCCAGCAGCTTAGTAGCGGGATACTCTGGGGCCAACGTCCTGACTTTC. Its translation is CASSLVAGYSGANVLTF.

The V gene is TRBV9, the J gene TRBJ2-1; 10 positions agree with TRBD2. The ends lost 3 bases at V and 10 bases at J; junction bases unmatched: 7. From germline, CDR1 is SGDLS and CDR2 YYNGEE. The CDR3 loop spans 14 amino acids. For the CDR3, the DNA is TGTGCCAGCAGCGACCTAAATAGCGGGAGGGAGCAGTTCTTC. Protein sequence: CASSDLNSGREQFF.